This T cell receptor beta chain was retrieved from a study of OX40 agonist ivuxolimab in advanced cancers. In the study overall: Ivuxolimab was an agonistic, fully human IgG2 monoclonal antibody directed against OX40 (CD134), a costimulatory receptor. Intravenous ivuxolimab was administered to patients every 2 weeks at six dose levels: 0.01, 0.1, 0.3, 1.5, 3 and 10 mg/kg. Of the roughly 52 dose-escalation patients, hepatocellular carcinoma was present in about 20, melanoma in approximately 15, renal cell carcinoma in 9 and head and neck cancer in 9. The dose-escalation cohort was about 86% male with a mean age of about 65 years, ranging from roughly 23 to 79. Prior anti-PD-1, anti-PD-L1 or anti-CTLA-4 therapy was permitted, and checkpoint inhibitors had been received by around 40% of dose-escalation patients. Three dose-escalation patients achieved partial responses, one with hepatocellular carcinoma and two with cutaneous melanoma. The purpose of peripheral TCRbeta sequencing was to test whether ivuxolimab changed TCR sequence diversity and led to clonal T-cell expansion. The paper covers the monotherapy dose-escalation part of the phase I ivuxolimab trial, which included N ≈ 57 patients.

The trial excluded patients who had a history of autoimmune disease or who were on systemic immunosuppression. Peripheral blood for TCR sequencing was drawn from every dose cohort at baseline, at cycle 4 day 1 and at cycle 7 day 1. The samples were drawn from a first-in-human, open-label, multicenter phase I dose-escalation trial of ivuxolimab. Adults with locally advanced or metastatic melanoma, renal cell carcinoma, hepatocellular carcinoma or head and neck squamous cell carcinoma were enrolled in the trial. Before TCR sequencing, CD4+ and CD8+ T cells were separately sorted from peripheral blood. There are 11 amino acids in the CDR3, from cysteine to phenylalanine inclusive. The only DNA kept is the CDR3, 33 bases in frame from the first base. Based on the germline V gene (reference sequence), the CDR1 and CDR2 sequences are MNHEY and SMNVEV. The germline ends are 9 bases apart after V is trimmed by 5 bases and J by 8 bases.

What the authors observed across the whole study: Clonal expansion of both CD4+ and CD8+ blood T cells was observed from baseline to week 6 at doses 0.1 to 3.0 mg/kg. After ivuxolimab, CD8+ T cells had more expanded clones than CD4+ T cells on average. In partial responders in the 0.1-3.0 mg/kg groups, normalized peripheral clonal expansion was found to be among the lowest, especially among CD8+ T cells. Low levels of normalized T-cell clonal expansion were also shown by some nonresponding patients. Antigen specificity was not determined for the clonally expanded peripheral T cells.

For sequencing of the TCRbeta CDR3 region, genomic DNA was extracted from the sorted cells. TCRbeta CDR3 regions were sequenced using the immunoSEQ Assay. TCRdb holds this immuneACCESS table with in-frame rearrangements only. Some clones are missing; in checked studies, unresolved V genes explain under half, and the rest has no known cause. This sample gives about 22,000 clones in total; roughly 93% of them show up just once. Clones ranked in the top ten supply approximately 49% of the sample. Concerning this clone: No cognate antigen has been identified for it. Base-call qualities are not available, and no considerably larger clone is one nucleotide away.

The source was CD4+ or CD8+ T cells sorted from blood, collected in a trial of the OX40 agonist ivuxolimab. This clonotype was obtained from an adult with an advanced solid tumor such as melanoma, head and neck, liver or kidney cancer. This chain is built from TRBV27 and TRBJ1-1; TRBD1 is a weak D gene call, 6 bases matching. The CDR3 sequence is CASSEGTEAFF. The bases are TGTGCCAGCAGTGAAGGGACAGAAGCTTTCTTT.